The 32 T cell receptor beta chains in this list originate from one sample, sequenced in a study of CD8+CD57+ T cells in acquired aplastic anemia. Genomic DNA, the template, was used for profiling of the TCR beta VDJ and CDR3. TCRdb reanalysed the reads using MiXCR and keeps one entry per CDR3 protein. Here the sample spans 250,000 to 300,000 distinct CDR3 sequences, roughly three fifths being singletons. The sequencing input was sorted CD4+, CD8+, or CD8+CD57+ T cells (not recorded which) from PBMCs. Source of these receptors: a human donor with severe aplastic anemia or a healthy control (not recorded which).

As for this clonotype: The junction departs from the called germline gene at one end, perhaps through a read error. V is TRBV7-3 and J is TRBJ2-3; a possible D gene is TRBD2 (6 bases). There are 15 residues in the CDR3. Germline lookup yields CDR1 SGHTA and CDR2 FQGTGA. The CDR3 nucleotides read TGTGCCAGCAGCTCTCCGATTAGCGGCACGGATACGCAGTATTTT. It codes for CASSSPISGTDTQYF. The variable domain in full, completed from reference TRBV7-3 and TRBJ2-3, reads GAGVSQTPSNKVTEKGKYVELRCDPISGHTALYWYRQSLGQGPEFLIYFQGTGAADDSGLPNDRFFAVRPEGSVSTLKIQRTERGDSAVYLCASSSPISGTDTQYFGPGTRLTVL.

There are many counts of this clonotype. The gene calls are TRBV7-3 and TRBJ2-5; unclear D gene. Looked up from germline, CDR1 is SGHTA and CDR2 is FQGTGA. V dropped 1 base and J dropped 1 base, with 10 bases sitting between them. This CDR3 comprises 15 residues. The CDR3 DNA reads TGTGCCAGCAGCTTAAGTGCAGGCCCCCAAGAGACCCAGTACTTC. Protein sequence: CASSLSAGPQETQYF.

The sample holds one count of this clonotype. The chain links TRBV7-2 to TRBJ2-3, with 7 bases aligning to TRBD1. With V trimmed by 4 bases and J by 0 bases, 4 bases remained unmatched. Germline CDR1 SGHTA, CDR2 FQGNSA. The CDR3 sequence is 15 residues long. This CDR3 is CASSYRDSSTDTQYF. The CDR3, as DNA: TGTGCCAGCAGCTACCGGGACAGTAGCACAGATACGCAGTATTTT. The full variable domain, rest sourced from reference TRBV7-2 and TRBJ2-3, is GAGVSQSPSNKVTEKGKDVELRCDPISGHTALYWYRQSLGQGLEFLIYFQGNSAPDKSGLPSDRFSAERTGGSVSTLTIQRTQQEDSAVYLCASSYRDSSTDTQYFGPGTRLTVL.

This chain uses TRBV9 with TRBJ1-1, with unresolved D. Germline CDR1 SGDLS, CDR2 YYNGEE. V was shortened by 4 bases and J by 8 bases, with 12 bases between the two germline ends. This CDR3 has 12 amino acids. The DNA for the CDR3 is TGTGCCAGCAGCTCCCGGGCGGGAGAAGCTTTCTTT. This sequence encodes CASSSRAGEAFF.

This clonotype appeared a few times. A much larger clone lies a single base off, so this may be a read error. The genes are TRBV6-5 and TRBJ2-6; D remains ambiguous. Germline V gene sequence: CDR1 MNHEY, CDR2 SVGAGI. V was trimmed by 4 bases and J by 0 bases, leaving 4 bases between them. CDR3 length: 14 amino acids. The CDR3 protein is CASSFISGANVLTF. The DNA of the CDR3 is TGTGCCAGCAGTTTCATCTCTGGGGCCAACGTCCTGACTTTC.

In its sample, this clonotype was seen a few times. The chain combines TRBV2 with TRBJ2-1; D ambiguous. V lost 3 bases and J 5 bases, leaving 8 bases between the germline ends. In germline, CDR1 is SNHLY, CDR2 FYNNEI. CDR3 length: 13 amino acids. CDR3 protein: CASSDPRHNEQFF. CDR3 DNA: TGTGCCAGCAGTGATCCGCGCCACAATGAGCAGTTCTTC.

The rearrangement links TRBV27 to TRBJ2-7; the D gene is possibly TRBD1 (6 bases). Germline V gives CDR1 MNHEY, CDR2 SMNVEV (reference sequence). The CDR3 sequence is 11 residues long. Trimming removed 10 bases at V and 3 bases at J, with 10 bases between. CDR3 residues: CANRVIYEQYF. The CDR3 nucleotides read TGTGCCAACAGGGTAATCTACGAGCAGTACTTC.

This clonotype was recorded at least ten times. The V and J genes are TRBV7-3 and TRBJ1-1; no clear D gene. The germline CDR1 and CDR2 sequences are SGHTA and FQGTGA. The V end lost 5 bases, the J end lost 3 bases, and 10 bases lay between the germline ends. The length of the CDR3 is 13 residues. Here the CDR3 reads CASSATLYTEAFF. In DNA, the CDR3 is TGTGCCAGCAGCGCGACACTTTACACTGAAGCTTTCTTT.

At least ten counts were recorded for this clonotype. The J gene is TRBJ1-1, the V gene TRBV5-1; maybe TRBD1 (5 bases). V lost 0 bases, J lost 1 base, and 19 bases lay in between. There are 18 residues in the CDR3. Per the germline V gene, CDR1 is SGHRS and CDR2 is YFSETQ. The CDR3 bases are TGCGCCAGCAGCTTGGGGTCTAAGACAGATTTCTCGAACACTGAAGCTTTCTTT. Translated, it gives CASSLGSKTDFSNTEAFF.

The CDR3 DNA sequence: TGCAGTGCTAGAGGACGTGCGGGAGAGCTCACAGATACGCAGTATTTT. It codes for CSARGRAGELTDTQYF. V and J are TRBV20-1 and TRBJ2-3; 7 positions agree with TRBD2. This CDR3 is 16 amino acids long. Germline V CDR1 and CDR2: DFQATT, SNEGSKA (reference sequence). J was trimmed by 2 bases and V by 1 base; bases with no gene match: 9.

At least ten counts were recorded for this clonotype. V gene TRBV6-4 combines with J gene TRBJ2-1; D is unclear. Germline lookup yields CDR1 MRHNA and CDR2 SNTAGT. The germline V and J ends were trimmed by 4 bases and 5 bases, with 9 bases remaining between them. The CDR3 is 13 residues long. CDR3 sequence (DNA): TGTGCCAGCAGTGGGACGGATAACAATGAGCAGTTCTTC. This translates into CASSGTDNNEQFF.

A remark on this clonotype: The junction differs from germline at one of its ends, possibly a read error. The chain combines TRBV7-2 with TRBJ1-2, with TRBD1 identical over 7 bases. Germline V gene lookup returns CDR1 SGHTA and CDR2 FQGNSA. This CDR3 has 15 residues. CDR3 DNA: TGTGCCAGCAGCTCCCCCCGACAGGGATACTATGGCTACGCCTTC. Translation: CASSSPRQGYYGYAF.

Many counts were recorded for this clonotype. The CDR3 is CASSLGDRAGQPQHF. The DNA of the CDR3 is TGCGCCAGCAGCTTGGGAGACAGGGCGGGACAGCCCCAGCATTTT. The V gene is TRBV5-1, the J gene TRBJ1-5; 7 bases are a match to TRBD1. After removal of 0 bases from V and 7 bases from J, the junction contained 7 bases not matched to a gene. Germline-derived CDR1 and CDR2 are SGHRS and YFSETQ. There are 15 residues in the CDR3. Filled out from reference TRBV5-1 and TRBJ1-5, the complete variable domain reads KAGVTQTPRYLIKTRGQQVTLSCSPISGHRSVSWYQQTPGQGLQFLFEYFSETQRNKGNFPGRFSGRQFSNSRSEMNVSTLELGDSALYLCASSLGDRAGQPQHFGDGTRLSIL.

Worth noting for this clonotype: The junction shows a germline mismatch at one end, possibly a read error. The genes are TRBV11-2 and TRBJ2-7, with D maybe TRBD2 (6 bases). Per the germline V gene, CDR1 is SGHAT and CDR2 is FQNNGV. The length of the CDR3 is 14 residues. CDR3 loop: CTSSPTTSNYEQYF. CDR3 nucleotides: TGCACCAGCAGCCCCACGACTAGTAACTACGAGCAGTACTTC.

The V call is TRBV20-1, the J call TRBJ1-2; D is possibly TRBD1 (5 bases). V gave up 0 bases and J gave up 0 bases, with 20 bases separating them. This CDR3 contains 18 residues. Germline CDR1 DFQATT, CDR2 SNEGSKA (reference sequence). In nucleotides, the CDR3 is TGCAGTGCTAGAGATGGGACTCAGTTGACACCAACTAACTATGGCTACACCTTC. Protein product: CSARDGTQLTPTNYGYTF.

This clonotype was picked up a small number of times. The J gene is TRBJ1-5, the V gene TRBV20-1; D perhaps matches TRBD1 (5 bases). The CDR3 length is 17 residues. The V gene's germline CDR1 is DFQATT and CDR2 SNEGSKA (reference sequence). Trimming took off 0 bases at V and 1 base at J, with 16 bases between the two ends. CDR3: CSARESMRAGSNQPQHF. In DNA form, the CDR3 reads TGCAGTGCTAGAGAGAGTATGCGGGCAGGGAGCAATCAGCCCCAGCATTTT.

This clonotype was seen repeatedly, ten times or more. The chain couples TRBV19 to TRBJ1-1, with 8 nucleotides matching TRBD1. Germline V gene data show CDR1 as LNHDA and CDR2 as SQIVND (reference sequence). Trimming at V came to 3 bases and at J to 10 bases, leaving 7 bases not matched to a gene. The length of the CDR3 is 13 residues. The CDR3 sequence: CASSMFGQGRAFF. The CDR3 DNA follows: TGTGCCAGTAGTATGTTCGGACAGGGAAGAGCTTTCTTT.

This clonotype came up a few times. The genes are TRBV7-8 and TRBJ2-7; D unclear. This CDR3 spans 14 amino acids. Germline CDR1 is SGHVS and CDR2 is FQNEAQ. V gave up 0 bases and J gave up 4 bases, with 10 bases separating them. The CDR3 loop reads CASSLARLKYEQYF. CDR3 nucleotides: TGTGCCAGCAGCTTAGCGCGGCTTAAGTACGAGCAGTACTTC.

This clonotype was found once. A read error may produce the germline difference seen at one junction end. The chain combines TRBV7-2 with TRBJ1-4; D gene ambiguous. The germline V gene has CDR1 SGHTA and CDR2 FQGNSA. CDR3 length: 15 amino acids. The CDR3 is CAGSSLQANNEKLFF. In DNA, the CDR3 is TGTGCCGGCAGCTCCTTGCAGGCTAATAATGAAAAACTGTTTTTT.

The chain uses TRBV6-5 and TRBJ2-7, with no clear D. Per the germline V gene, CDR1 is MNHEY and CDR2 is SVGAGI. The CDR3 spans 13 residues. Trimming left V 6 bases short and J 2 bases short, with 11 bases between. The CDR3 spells CASRETGPYEQYF. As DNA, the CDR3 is TGTGCCAGCAGGGAGACTGGTCCCTACGAGCAGTACTTC.

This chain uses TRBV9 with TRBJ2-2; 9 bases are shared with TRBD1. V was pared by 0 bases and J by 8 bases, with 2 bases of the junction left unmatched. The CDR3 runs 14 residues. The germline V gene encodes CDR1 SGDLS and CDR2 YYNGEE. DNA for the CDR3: TGTGCCAGCAGCGTAGAGGGACAGGGTGGGGAGCTGTTTTTT. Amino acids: CASSVEGQGGELFF.

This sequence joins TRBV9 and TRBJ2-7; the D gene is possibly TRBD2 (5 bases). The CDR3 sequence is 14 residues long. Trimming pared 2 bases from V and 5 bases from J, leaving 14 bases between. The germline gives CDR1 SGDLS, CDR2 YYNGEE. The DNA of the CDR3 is TGTGCCAGCAGCGTTGGACTGGGGTCCGACGAGCAGTACTTC. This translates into CASSVGLGSDEQYF. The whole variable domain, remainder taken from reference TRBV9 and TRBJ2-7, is DSGVTQTPKHLITATGQRVTLRCSPRSGDLSVYWYQQSLDQGLQFLIQYYNGEERAKGNILERFSAQQFPDLHSELNLSSLELGDSALYFCASSVGLGSDEQYFGPGTRLTVT.

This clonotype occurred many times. The CDR3 DNA sequence: TGTGCCAGCAGCTTATCAGGGGGCGTTCAGCCCCAGCATTTT. Protein: CASSLSGGVQPQHF. The chain links TRBV7-8 to TRBJ1-5; the match to TRBD1 covers 8 bases. V was pared by 2 bases and J by 6 bases, with 3 bases of the junction left unmatched. Germline values: CDR1 SGHVS, CDR2 FQNEAQ. CDR3 size: 14 residues.

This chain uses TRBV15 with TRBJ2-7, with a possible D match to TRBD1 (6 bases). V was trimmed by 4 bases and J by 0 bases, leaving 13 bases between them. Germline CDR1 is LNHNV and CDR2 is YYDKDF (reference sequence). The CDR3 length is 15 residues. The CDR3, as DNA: TGTGCCACCAGCACGCCCGGACAGACCTCCTACGAGCAGTACTTC. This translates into CATSTPGQTSYEQYF.

This CDR3 is CASSYRTGNEKLFF. The CDR3, as DNA: TGTGCCAGCAGCTATAGGACAGGGAATGAAAAACTGTTTTTT. The chain carries TRBV7-2 and TRBJ1-4, with TRBD1 matching over 8 bases. V lost 4 bases and J lost 5; bases outside the gene matches: 3. CDR1 and CDR2 from the germline V gene are SGHTA and FQGNSA. This CDR3 spans 14 amino acids. Based on the CDR3 plus reference TRBV7-2 and TRBJ1-4, the full variable domain is GAGVSQSPSNKVTEKGKDVELRCDPISGHTALYWYRQSLGQGLEFLIYFQGNSAPDKSGLPSDRFSAERTGGSVSTLTIQRTQQEDSAVYLCASSYRTGNEKLFFGSGTQLSVL.

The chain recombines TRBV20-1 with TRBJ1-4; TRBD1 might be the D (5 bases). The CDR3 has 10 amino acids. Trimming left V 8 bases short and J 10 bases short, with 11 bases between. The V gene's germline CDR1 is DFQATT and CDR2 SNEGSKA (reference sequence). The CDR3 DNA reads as TGCAGTCCCCGGGGCCGAAAACTGTTTTTT. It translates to CSPRGRKLFF.

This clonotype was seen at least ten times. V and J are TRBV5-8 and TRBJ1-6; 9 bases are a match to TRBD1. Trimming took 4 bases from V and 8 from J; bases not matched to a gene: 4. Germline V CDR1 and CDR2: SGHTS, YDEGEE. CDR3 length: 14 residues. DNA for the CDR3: TGTGCCAGCAGCGCACAGGGGGCAGATTCACCCCTCCACTTT. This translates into CASSAQGADSPLHF. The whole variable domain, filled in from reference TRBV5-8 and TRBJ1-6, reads EAGVTQSPTHLIKTRGQQATLRCSPISGHTSVYWYQQALGLGLQFLLWYDEGEERNRGNFPPRFSGRQFPNYSSELNVNALELEDSALYLCASSAQGADSPLHFGNGTRLTVT.

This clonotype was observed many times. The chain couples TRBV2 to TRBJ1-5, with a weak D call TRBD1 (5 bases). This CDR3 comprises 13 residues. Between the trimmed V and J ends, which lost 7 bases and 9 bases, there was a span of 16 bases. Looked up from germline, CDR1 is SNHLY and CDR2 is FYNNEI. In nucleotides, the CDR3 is TGTGCCAGCACCCTAGCATGGAGGGGGCCCCAGCATTTT. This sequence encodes CASTLAWRGPQHF. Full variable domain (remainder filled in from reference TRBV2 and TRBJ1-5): EPEVTQTPSHQVTQMGQEVILRCVPISNHLYFYWYRQILGQKVEFLVSFYNNEISEKSEIFDDQFSVERPDGSNFTLKIRSTKLEDSAMYFCASTLAWRGPQHFGDGTRLSIL.

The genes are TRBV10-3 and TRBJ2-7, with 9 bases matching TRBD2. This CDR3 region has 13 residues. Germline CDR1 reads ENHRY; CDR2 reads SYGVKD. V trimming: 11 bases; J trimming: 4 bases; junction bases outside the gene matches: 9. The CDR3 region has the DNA TGTGCCGCCGCCGGGACTAGCCCTTACGAGCAGTACTTC. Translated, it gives CAAAGTSPYEQYF.

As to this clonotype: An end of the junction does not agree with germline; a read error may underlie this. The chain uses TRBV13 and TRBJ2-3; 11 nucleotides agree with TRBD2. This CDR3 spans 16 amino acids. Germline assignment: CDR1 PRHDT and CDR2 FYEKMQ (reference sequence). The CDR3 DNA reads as TGTGCCAACAACGGACTAGCGGGCCACAGCAAAGATACGCAGTATTTT. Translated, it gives CANNGLAGHSKDTQYF.

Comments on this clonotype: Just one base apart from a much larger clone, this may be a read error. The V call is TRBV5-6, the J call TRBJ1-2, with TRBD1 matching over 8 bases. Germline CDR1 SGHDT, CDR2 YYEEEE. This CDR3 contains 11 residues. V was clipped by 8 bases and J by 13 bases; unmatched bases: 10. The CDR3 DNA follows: TGTGCCAGGAGTGCGACAGGGGTGCTCACCTTC. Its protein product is CARSATGVLTF.

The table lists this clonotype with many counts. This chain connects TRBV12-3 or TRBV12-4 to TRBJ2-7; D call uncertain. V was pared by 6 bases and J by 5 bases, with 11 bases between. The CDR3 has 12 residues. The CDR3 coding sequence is TGTGCCAGCAGCCCCCCGGGCCACGAGCAGTACTTC. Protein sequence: CASSPPGHEQYF.